A single sample gave rise to the 26 T cell receptor beta chains below, sequenced in a study of CD8+ T cells in alopecia areata. CD25+CD127- cells were obtained by sorting CD4+ cells, for a handful of patients. As the sequencing template, cDNA was produced by extracting RNA and reverse transcribing it. The method was immunoSEQ multiplex PCR; TCRdb's version includes in-frame clones alone and lacks a portion of them. The sample records 37,000 or so clones, 45% to 55% being singletons. Sequencing was performed on CD4+ Tregs sorted from blood. The receptors shown here come from a human donor with alopecia areata.

This clone was seen only once. The chain combines TRBV5-1 with TRBJ2-5; no reliable D call. The germline gives CDR1 SGHRS, CDR2 YFSETQ. With 1 base removed from V and 0 bases from J, the gap between germline ends came to 7 bases. This CDR3 is built from 14 residues. CDR3 in amino acids: CASSLQGYQETQYF. As DNA, the CDR3 is TGCGCCAGCAGCTTGCAAGGGTACCAAGAGACCCAGTACTTC.

The chain has TRBV29-1 and TRBJ1-5; D gene unclear. From germline, CDR1 is SQVTM and CDR2 ANQGSEA. V was pared by 4 bases and J by 5 bases, with 9 bases between. CDR3 size: 12 residues. The CDR3 region has the DNA TGCAGCGTTGGGGCGAGAGATCAGCCCCAGCATTTT. Protein product: CSVGARDQPQHF.

The chain has TRBV9 and TRBJ2-1, with D hard to call. This CDR3 contains 11 residues. Germline V gene sequence: CDR1 SGDLS, CDR2 YYNGEE. The V gene lost 3 bases and the J gene lost 7 bases, with 5 bases spanning the gap. The CDR3 loop reads CASSGLNEQFF. In DNA form, the CDR3 reads TGTGCCAGCAGCGGACTGAATGAGCAGTTCTTC. Looking up the rest from reference TRBV9 and TRBJ2-1 gives the full variable domain: DSGVTQTPKHLITATGQRVTLRCSPRSGDLSVYWYQQSLDQGLQFLIQYYNGEERAKGNILERFSAQQFPDLHSELNLSSLELGDSALYFCASSGLNEQFFGPGTRLTVL.

J is TRBJ2-3 and V is TRBV28, with D possibly matching TRBD2 (5 bases). Germline V gene data show CDR1 as MDHEN and CDR2 as SYDVKM. Between the trimmed V and J ends, which lost 8 bases and 5 bases, there was a span of 20 bases. The CDR3 is 15 residues long. CDR3 coding DNA: TGTGCCAGCCCCGAGCCCGGGAAGCAATTAGATACGCAGTATTTT. It translates to CASPEPGKQLDTQYF.

The chain employs TRBV7-6 and TRBJ1-3; 7 positions agree with TRBD1. This CDR3 has 14 residues. CDR1 is SGHVS, CDR2 FNYEAQ, per germline. After removal of 5 bases from V and 3 bases from J, the junction contained 4 bases not matched to a gene. CDR3 sequence: CASSGDSGGNTIYF. The CDR3 DNA sequence: TGTGCCAGCAGCGGGGACAGCGGTGGAAACACCATATATTTT. The full variable domain, in which reference TRBV7-6 and TRBJ1-3 provide the parts outside the CDR3, is GAGVSQSPRYKVTKRGQDVALRCDPISGHVSLYWYRQALGQGPEFLTYFNYEAQQDKSGLPNDRFSAERPEGSISTLTIQRTEQRDSAMYRCASSGDSGGNTIYFGEGSWLTVV.

This clone was seen a handful of times. The genes are TRBV28 and TRBJ1-2, with 8 bases identical to TRBD1. V gave up 0 bases and J gave up 13 bases; unmatched junction bases: 1. The germline gives CDR1 MDHEN, CDR2 SYDVKM. This CDR3 spans 11 amino acids. The CDR3 is CASSLWQGATF. The CDR3 coding sequence is TGTGCCAGCAGTTTATGGCAGGGGGCCACCTTC.

J is TRBJ2-3 and V is TRBV7-2; D uncertain. The CDR3 covers 13 residues. Trimming took 1 base from V and 2 from J, leaving 4 bases between them. Looked up from germline, CDR1 is SGHTA and CDR2 is FQGNSA. CDR3 nucleotide sequence: TGTGCCAGCAGCTTAGGCATCACAGATACGCAGTATTTT. Residues: CASSLGITDTQYF.

The chain carries TRBV27 and TRBJ2-2; D unresolved. The V end lost 3 bases, the J end lost 0 bases, and 5 bases lay between the germline ends. This CDR3 has 14 amino acids. The germline V gene has CDR1 MNHEY and CDR2 SMNVEV (reference sequence). This chain's CDR3 is CASSFFPNTGELFF. DNA for the CDR3: TGTGCCAGCAGTTTCTTCCCGAACACCGGGGAGCTGTTTTTT.

The chain combines TRBV25-1 with TRBJ2-7, with TRBD1 identical over 8 bases. CDR3 length equals 12 residues. Germline V gene sequence: CDR1 MGHDK, CDR2 SYGVNS. Losses at the gene ends were 8 bases for V and 2 bases for J; bases not matched to a gene: 2. The CDR3 spells CASGDRTYEQYF. The CDR3 DNA reads as TGTGCCAGCGGGGACAGGACCTACGAGCAGTACTTC.

Only a few counts were recorded for this clone. The chain links TRBV5-1 to TRBJ2-7; the match to TRBD1 covers 9 bases. This CDR3 is built from 16 residues. CDR1 and CDR2 from the germline V gene are SGHRS and YFSETQ. The V segment lost 2 bases and the J segment 1 base; nucleotides outside the gene matches: 7. The CDR3 reads CASSFLGQGVSYEQYF. In nucleotides, the CDR3 is TGCGCCAGCAGCTTCCTGGGACAGGGAGTTTCCTACGAGCAGTACTTC.

The chain joins TRBV27 to TRBJ2-3, with TRBD2 identical over 10 bases. The CDR3 totals 16 residues. The germline CDR1 and CDR2 sequences are MNHEY and SMNVEV (reference sequence). The J segment lost 2 bases and the V segment lost 3 bases, leaving 5 bases of the junction unmatched. Here the CDR3 DNA reads TGTGCCAGCAGTTTCGGACTAGCGGACTTCACAGATACGCAGTATTTT. Translation: CASSFGLADFTDTQYF.

The chain recombines TRBV4-2 with TRBJ1-1; no clear D gene. Germline V CDR1 and CDR2: LGHNA, YNFKEQ. Trimming removed 0 bases from V and 8 bases from J, with 19 bases in between. The CDR3 has 16 residues. CDR3 nucleotide sequence: TGTGCCAGCAGCCAAGATCCGGTGAGAACTAAACGAGAAGCTTTCTTT. It encodes CASSQDPVRTKREAFF.

By sample share, this clone is medium-sized. The chain has TRBV7-2 and TRBJ2-4, with D maybe TRBD1 (5 bases). The germline gives CDR1 SGHTA, CDR2 FQGNSA. The CDR3 covers 13 residues. V shed 2 bases and J shed 6 bases, with 8 bases lying between them. CDR3 loop: CASSLQGGNIQYF. Here the CDR3 DNA reads TGTGCCAGCAGCTTACAGGGCGGAAACATTCAGTACTTC.

The V gene is TRBV6-6, the J gene TRBJ1-2, with D possibly matching TRBD1 (6 bases). V was cut by 10 bases and J by 7 bases, with 22 bases left in between. Germline V lookup: CDR1 MNHNY, CDR2 SVGAGI (reference sequence). The CDR3 is made up of 14 amino acids. The CDR3 here is CAIHPGRQEGGYTF. The CDR3 DNA reads as TGTGCCATCCATCCGGGGCGACAGGAGGGTGGCTACACCTTC.

Written as DNA, the CDR3 is TGCGCCAGCAGCTTTGGGGGGGCCCAGGAGACCCAGTACTTC. Amino acid sequence: CASSFGGAQETQYF. The chain is built from TRBV5-1 and TRBJ2-5; possible D gene TRBD2, 7 bases. This CDR3 region has 14 residues. Germline-derived CDR1 and CDR2 are SGHRS and YFSETQ. The V end was cut by 2 bases, the J end by 5 bases, with 13 bases between. Looking up the rest from reference TRBV5-1 and TRBJ2-5 gives the full variable domain: KAGVTQTPRYLIKTRGQQVTLSCSPISGHRSVSWYQQTPGQGLQFLFEYFSETQRNKGNFPGRFSGRQFSNSRSEMNVSTLELGDSALYLCASSFGGAQETQYFGPGTRLLVL.

The J gene is TRBJ2-2, the V gene TRBV4-1; TRBD2 aligns across 14 bases. This CDR3 comprises 16 residues. Trimming at V came to 4 bases and at J to 7 bases, leaving 5 bases not matched to a gene. Germline V CDR1 and CDR2: MGHRA, YSYEKL. In DNA, the CDR3 is TGCGCCAGCAGCCCGCGACTAGCGGGAGGGTTCGGGGAGCTGTTTTTT. Protein product: CASSPRLAGGFGELFF.

By share, this clone counts as medium-sized. This chain links TRBV4-2 with TRBJ2-5; 10 bases match TRBD2. The V gene end was trimmed by 1 base and the J gene end by 2 bases; junction bases not matched to a gene: 4. This CDR3 is built from 16 residues. The germline CDR1 and CDR2 sequences are LGHNA and YNFKEQ. In nucleotides, the CDR3 is TGTGCCAGCAGCCAAGTAACAGCGGGGGGGCAAGAGACCCAGTACTTC. Translation gives CASSQVTAGGQETQYF.

This clone is medium-sized. This chain connects TRBV7-9 to TRBJ2-3; possibly TRBD1 for D (5 bases). V lost 4 bases and J 1 base, leaving 15 bases between the germline ends. The CDR3 sequence is 16 residues long. In germline, CDR1 is SEHNR, CDR2 FQNEAQ (reference sequence). The CDR3 loop is CASSSPWGQRTDTQYF. As DNA, the CDR3 is TGTGCCAGCAGCTCCCCATGGGGCCAGCGCACAGATACGCAGTATTTT.

The rearrangement uses TRBV6-5 and TRBJ1-1; a possible D gene is TRBD1 (5 bases). The CDR3 covers 15 residues. Germline V CDR1 and CDR2: MNHEY, SVGAGI. Trimming removed 2 bases from V and 1 base from J, with 11 bases in between. DNA for the CDR3: TGTGCCAGCAGTTACAAGCCGGGGACGAACACTGAAGCTTTCTTT. This encodes CASSYKPGTNTEAFF.

There are a few counts of this clone. The genes are TRBV19 and TRBJ2-1; D perhaps matches TRBD2 (5 bases). The CDR3 consists of 13 residues. Trimming took 3 bases from V and 16 from J, leaving 19 bases between them. In germline, CDR1 is LNHDA, CDR2 SQIVND (reference sequence). The CDR3: CASSIGGRELQFF. The DNA for the CDR3 is TGTGCCAGTAGTATTGGAGGACGAGAGTTACAATTCTTC.

The V gene is TRBV7-2, the J gene TRBJ1-4, with TRBD1 as a possible D gene (5 bases). V gave up 3 bases and J gave up 8 bases, with 13 bases separating them. Germline V lookup: CDR1 SGHTA, CDR2 FQGNSA. The CDR3 is 14 residues long. In nucleotides, the CDR3 is TGTGCCAGCAGCTTGGGGGGGATTAGGGAAAAACTGTTTTTT. Encoded protein: CASSLGGIREKLFF.

The chain employs TRBV4-3 and TRBJ1-1, with D maybe TRBD1 (5 bases). Germline loops: CDR1 LGHNA, CDR2 YSLEER. Trimming cost V 4 bases and J 5 bases, with 11 bases left between them. This CDR3 contains 13 residues. The CDR3 reads CASSLTGRTEAFF. The CDR3 coding sequence is TGCGCCAGCAGCCTAACAGGCCGGACTGAAGCTTTCTTT.

This chain joins TRBV5-1 and TRBJ2-7; TRBD1 agrees at 7 bases. This CDR3 spans 14 amino acids. Germline V gene lookup returns CDR1 SGHRS and CDR2 YFSETQ. The V and J ends lost 2 bases and 4 bases, in that order; junction bases with no gene match: 6. The CDR3, as DNA: TGCGCCAGCAGCTTATGGGGACAGCAATACGAGCAGTACTTC. Translating gives CASSLWGQQYEQYF.

This clone was observed a handful of times. This chain uses TRBV10-3 with TRBJ2-7, with unresolved D. The length of the CDR3 is 12 residues. CDR1 and CDR2 from the germline V gene are ENHRY and SYGVKD. Trimming removed 4 bases from V and 2 bases from J, with 6 bases in between. The CDR3 loop reads CAISAGTYEQYF. For the CDR3, the DNA is TGTGCCATCAGTGCCGGCACCTACGAGCAGTACTTC.

The rearrangement uses TRBV28 and TRBJ1-1, with a possible D match to TRBD1 (5 bases). Per the germline V gene, CDR1 is MDHEN and CDR2 is SYDVKM. CDR3 length: 15 amino acids. The ends were cut back, 3 bases at V and 0 bases at J, with 11 bases in the middle. The CDR3 DNA sequence: TGTGCCAGCAGTTTGTTTAGACAGTTGAACACTGAAGCTTTCTTT. Protein product: CASSLFRQLNTEAFF.

V and J are TRBV2 and TRBJ2-5; 7 bases fit TRBD1. J lost 9 bases, V lost 0 bases, and 13 bases had no gene match. The CDR3 has 16 amino acids. From germline, CDR1 is SNHLY and CDR2 FYNNEI. In nucleotides, the CDR3 is TGTGCCAGCAGTGAAGCGCTTGGGACAGATGTGGCGGCCCAGTACTTC. Its translation: CASSEALGTDVAAQYF.